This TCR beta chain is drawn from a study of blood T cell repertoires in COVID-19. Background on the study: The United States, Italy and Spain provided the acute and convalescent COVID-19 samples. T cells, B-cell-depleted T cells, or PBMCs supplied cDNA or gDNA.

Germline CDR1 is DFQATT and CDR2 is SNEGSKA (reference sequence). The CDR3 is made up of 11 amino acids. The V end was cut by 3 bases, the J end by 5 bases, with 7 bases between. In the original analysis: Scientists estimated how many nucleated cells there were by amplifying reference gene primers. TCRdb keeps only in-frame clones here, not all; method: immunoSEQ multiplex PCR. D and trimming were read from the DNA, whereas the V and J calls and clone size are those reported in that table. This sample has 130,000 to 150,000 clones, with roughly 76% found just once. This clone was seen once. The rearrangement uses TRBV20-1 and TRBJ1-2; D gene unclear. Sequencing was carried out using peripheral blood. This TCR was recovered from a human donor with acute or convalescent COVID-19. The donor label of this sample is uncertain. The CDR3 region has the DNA TGCAGTGCTAGGGCGGATTATGGCTACACCTTC. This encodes CSARADYGYTF.